The T cell receptor (beta chain) described here comes from a study of control samples from healthy donors and cancer patients. V was pared by 4 bases and J by 2 bases, with 9 bases of the junction left unmatched. Per the germline V gene, CDR1 is SGHDT and CDR2 is YYEEEE. The CDR3 spans 16 residues. Assay used: immunoSEQ multiplex PCR; TCRdb lists only in-frame clones, some missing. Among some 100,000 clones listed, around nine tenths were seen once. Sequencing was done on a sample of blood. This receptor was taken from a man in his thirties or forties in good health. This rearrangement joins TRBV5-6 to TRBJ1-3, with 7 bases identical to TRBD1. This CDR3 reads CASSARQGGTGNTIYF. DNA of the CDR3: TGTGCCAGCAGCGCCCGACAGGGTGGGACTGGAAACACCATATATTTT.